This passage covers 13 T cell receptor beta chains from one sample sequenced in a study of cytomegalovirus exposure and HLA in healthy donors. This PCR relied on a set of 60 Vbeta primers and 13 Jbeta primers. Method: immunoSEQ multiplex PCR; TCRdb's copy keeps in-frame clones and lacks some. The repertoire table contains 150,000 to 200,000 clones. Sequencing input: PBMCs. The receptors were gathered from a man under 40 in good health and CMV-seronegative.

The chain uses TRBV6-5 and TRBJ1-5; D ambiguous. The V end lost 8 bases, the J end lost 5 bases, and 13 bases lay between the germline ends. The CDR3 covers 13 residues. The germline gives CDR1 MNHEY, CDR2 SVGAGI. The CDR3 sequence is CASATSGDQPQHF. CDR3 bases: TGTGCCAGCGCTACATCCGGGGATCAGCCCCAGCATTTT.

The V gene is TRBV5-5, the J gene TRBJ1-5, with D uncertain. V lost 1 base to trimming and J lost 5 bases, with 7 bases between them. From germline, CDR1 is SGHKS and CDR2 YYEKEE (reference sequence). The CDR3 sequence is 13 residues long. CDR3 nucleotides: TGTGCCAGCAGCTTGAGAGCCGATCAGCCCCAGCATTTT. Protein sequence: CASSLRADQPQHF.

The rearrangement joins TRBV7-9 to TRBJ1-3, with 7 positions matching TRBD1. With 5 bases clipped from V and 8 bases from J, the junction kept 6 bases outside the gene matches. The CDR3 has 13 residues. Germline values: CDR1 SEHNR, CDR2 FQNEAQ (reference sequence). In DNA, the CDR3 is TGTGCCAGCAGCGTCCACAGGGGTGACACCATATATTTT. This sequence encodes CASSVHRGDTIYF.

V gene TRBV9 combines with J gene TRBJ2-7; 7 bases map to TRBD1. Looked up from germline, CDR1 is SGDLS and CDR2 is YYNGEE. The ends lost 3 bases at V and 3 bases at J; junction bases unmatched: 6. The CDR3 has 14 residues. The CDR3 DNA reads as TGTGCCAGCAGCGCCAGGGGGTTAAGCTACGAGCAGTACTTC. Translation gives CASSARGLSYEQYF.

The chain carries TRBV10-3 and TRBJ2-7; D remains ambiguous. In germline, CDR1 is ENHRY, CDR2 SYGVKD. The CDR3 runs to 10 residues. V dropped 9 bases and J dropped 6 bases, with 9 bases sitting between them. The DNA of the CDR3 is TGTGCCATACCCACGGGCGAGCAGTACTTC. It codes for CAIPTGEQYF.

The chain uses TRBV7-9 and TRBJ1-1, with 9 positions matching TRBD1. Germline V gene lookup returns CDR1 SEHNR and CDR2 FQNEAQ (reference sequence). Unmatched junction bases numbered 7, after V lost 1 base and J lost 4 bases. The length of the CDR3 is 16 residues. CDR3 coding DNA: TGTGCCAGCAGCTTAGAGGGACAGGGCGGTGGCACTGAAGCTTTCTTT. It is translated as CASSLEGQGGGTEAFF.

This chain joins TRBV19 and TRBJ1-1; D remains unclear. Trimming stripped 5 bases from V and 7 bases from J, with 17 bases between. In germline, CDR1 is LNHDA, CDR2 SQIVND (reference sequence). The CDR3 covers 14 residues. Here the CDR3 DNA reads TGTGCCAGTAGTCCCGCCGTCGGGGATTATGAAGCTTTCTTT. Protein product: CASSPAVGDYEAFF.

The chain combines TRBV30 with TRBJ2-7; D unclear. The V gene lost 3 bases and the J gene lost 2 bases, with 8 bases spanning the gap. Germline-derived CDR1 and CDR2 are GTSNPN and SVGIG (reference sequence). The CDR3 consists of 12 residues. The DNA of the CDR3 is TGTGCCTGGAGCGAATACACCTACGAGCAGTACTTC. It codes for CAWSEYTYEQYF.

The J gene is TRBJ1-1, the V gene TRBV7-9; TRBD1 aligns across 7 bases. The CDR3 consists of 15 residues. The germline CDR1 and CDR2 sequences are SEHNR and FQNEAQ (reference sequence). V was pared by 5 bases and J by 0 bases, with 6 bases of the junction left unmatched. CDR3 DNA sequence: TGTGCCAGCAGCCCCCAGGGGGGTTTGAACACTGAAGCTTTCTTT. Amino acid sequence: CASSPQGGLNTEAFF.

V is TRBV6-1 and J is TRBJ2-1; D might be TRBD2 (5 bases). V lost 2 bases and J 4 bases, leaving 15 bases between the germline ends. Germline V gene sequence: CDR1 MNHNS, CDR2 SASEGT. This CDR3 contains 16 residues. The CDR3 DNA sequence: TGTGCCAGCAGTGAATTTCGGGAAAGCCTATACAATGAGCAGTTCTTC. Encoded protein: CASSEFRESLYNEQFF.

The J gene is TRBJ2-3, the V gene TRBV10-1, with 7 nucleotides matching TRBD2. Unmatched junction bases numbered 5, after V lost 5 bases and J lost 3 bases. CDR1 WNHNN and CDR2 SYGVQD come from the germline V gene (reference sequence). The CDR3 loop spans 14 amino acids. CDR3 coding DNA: TGCGCCAGCAGTTCCGGGACTACGACAGATACGCAGTATTTT. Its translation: CASSSGTTTDTQYF.

CDR3 sequence reads: CASSIETGSSYNEQFF. The CDR3 DNA reads as TGTGCCAGTAGTATCGAAACAGGGAGCTCCTACAATGAGCAGTTCTTC. J is TRBJ2-1 and V is TRBV19, with D maybe TRBD1 (6 bases). The V gene lost 3 bases and the J gene lost 0 bases, with 12 bases spanning the gap. Germline CDR1 is LNHDA and CDR2 is SQIVND (reference sequence). The CDR3 has 16 amino acids.

The CDR3 bases are TGTGCCAGCAGCTTGCGGACTGATGAGCAGTACTTC. Encoded protein: CASSLRTDEQYF. The gene calls are TRBV5-4 and TRBJ2-7, with D tentatively TRBD2 (5 bases). The CDR3 totals 12 residues. V lost 1 base and J 7 bases, leaving 9 bases between the germline ends. Germline-derived CDR1 and CDR2 are SGHNT and YYREEE (reference sequence).